This is a list of T cell receptor beta chains from one sample in a study of T cell repertoires in cytomegalovirus infection. In TCRdb, the reads were re-called with MiXCR into one record per CDR3 protein. The sample carries some 320,000 distinct CDR3 sequences, 25% to 35% recorded once. Which antigens these TCRs recognize remains unknown. The sample was cultured PBMCs, taken from culture after CMV antigen stimulation. These receptors originate from a human donor in good health (CMV status not recorded). Some clones in this sample may be carry-over from other donors' samples. Both conserved end residues are trimmed from each CDR3.

v_call: TRBV13
cdr3_aa: ASSSRVADFSGANVLT

v_call: TRBV7-2
cdr3_aa: ASSLAITGVNTEAF

v_call: TRBV20-1
cdr3_aa: SARVWGGDEKLF

v_call: TRBV7-3
cdr3_aa: ASSLGRADYNEQF

v_call: TRBV7-6
cdr3_aa: ASSPGTGVVRGGNTIY

v_call: TRBV7-2
cdr3_aa: AISPGIAGGQETQY

v_call: TRBV25-1
cdr3_aa: ASTTGTGGPETQY

v_call: TRBV7-2
cdr3_aa: ASSLAGAPGSNSPLH

v_call: TRBV29-1
cdr3_aa: SVERQASTEAF

v_call: TRBV29-1
cdr3_aa: SVATVDGYT

v_call: TRBV27
cdr3_aa: ASSFRTGAHSYDQY

v_call: TRBV10-3
cdr3_aa: AISEGGPPLY

v_call: TRBV2
cdr3_aa: ASSEWQSNTGELF

v_call: TRBV27
cdr3_aa: ASRAGLNTGELF

v_call: TRBV12-3/TRBV12-4
cdr3_aa: ASRRGLGANVLT

v_call: TRBV4-1
cdr3_aa: ASSQGSSGGRGGETQY

v_call: TRBV20-1
cdr3_aa: SARGDGVRTEAF

v_call: TRBV12-3/TRBV12-4
cdr3_aa: ASTPSGRATDTQY

v_call: TRBV12-3/TRBV12-4
cdr3_aa: ASSPRPPGNTIY